The 9 T cell receptor beta chains reported below all come from one sample, sequenced in a study of cytomegalovirus exposure and HLA in healthy donors. The PCR had 60 Vbeta and 13 Jbeta primers. The repertoire was sequenced with immunoSEQ multiplex PCR; TCRdb's copy has only in-frame clones and lacks some. Of hundreds of thousands of clones in the sample, roughly 80% were seen once. The sequenced material came from PBMCs. The source is a male donor in good health and CMV-seronegative.

This clone was seen just once. The chain couples TRBV28 to TRBJ2-7; no clear D. V shed 3 bases and J shed 1 base, with 13 bases lying between them. Germline CDR1 MDHEN, CDR2 SYDVKM. The CDR3 has 15 amino acids. Here the CDR3 reads CASSFEPASSYEQYF. The CDR3, as DNA: TGTGCCAGCAGTTTCGAACCAGCGTCATCCTACGAGCAGTACTTC.

The CDR3 coding sequence is TGTGCCAGCAGTTACGAAAGGACAGGGTGTCAGCCCCAGCATTTT. Its translation: CASSYERTGCQPQHF. The chain recombines TRBV6-8 with TRBJ1-5; 8 bases match TRBD1. Germline V gene sequence: CDR1 MNHGY, CDR2 SAAAGT. V lost 2 bases, J lost 6 bases, and 6 bases stayed unmatched. This CDR3 spans 15 amino acids.

The chain is built from TRBV28 and TRBJ1-1, with 7 positions matching TRBD1. The CDR3 has 13 amino acids. CDR1 and CDR2 (germline): MDHEN, SYDVKM. V lost 3 bases to trimming and J lost 4 bases; unmatched junction nucleotides: 2. For the CDR3, the DNA is TGTGCCAGCAGTTTCAGGGGGACCACTGAAGCTTTCTTT. Translation gives CASSFRGTTEAFF.

This clone was seen only a few times. The chain uses TRBV5-1 and TRBJ1-1, with TRBD1 matching over 9 bases. V gave up 4 bases and J gave up 7 bases; unmatched junction bases: 14. This CDR3 contains 16 residues. Germline V gene lookup returns CDR1 SGHRS and CDR2 YFSETQ. Here the CDR3 reads CASSGGPGDREIEAFF. The CDR3 DNA is TGCGCCAGCAGCGGAGGACCCGGGGACAGGGAGATTGAAGCTTTCTTT.

V gene TRBV19 combines with J gene TRBJ2-7; 9 nucleotides match TRBD1. Germline values: CDR1 LNHDA, CDR2 SQIVND (reference sequence). V gave up 6 bases and J gave up 3 bases; unmatched junction bases: 3. The CDR3 contains 13 residues. The CDR3 region has the DNA TGTGCCAGTAGCTGGGACAGGGACTACGAGCAGTACTTC. Amino acids: CASSWDRDYEQYF.

The chain links TRBV7-9 to TRBJ2-4; 11 bases line up with TRBD1. CDR1 is SEHNR, CDR2 FQNEAQ, per germline (reference sequence). V trimming: 5 bases; J trimming: 6 bases; junction bases outside the gene matches: 6. The CDR3 is 15 amino acids. For the CDR3, the DNA is TGTGCCAGCAGCGTGGACAGGGGGCTTGGAAACATTCAGTACTTC. Residues: CASSVDRGLGNIQYF.

The chain links TRBV6-1 to TRBJ1-5, with TRBD1 matching 7 bases. The V gene end was trimmed by 2 bases and the J gene end by 0 bases; junction bases not matched to a gene: 7. Per germline, CDR1 MNHNS and CDR2 SASEGT. The CDR3 has 17 residues. CDR3: CASSEYGTAYSNQPQHF. The DNA for the CDR3 is TGTGCCAGCAGTGAATATGGGACAGCGTATAGCAATCAGCCCCAGCATTTT.

About this clone: A junction end diverges from the germline sequence, so it may reflect a read error. The gene calls are TRBV7-3 and TRBJ2-6, with 7 bases aligning to TRBD1. CDR1 and CDR2 from the germline V gene are SGHTA and FQGTGA. The CDR3 contains 15 residues. The CDR3 nucleotides read TGTGCCAGCAGCCTAACAGGGGCTGGGGCCAACGTCCTGACTTTC. Translated: CASSLTGAGANVLTF.

Worth noting for this clone: This CDR3 is also generated by other DNA sequences in the sample. V gene TRBV11-2 combines with J gene TRBJ1-1; D gene unclear. With 1 base removed from V and 0 bases from J, the gap between germline ends came to 9 bases. CDR3 length equals 15 residues. Looked up from germline, CDR1 is SGHAT and CDR2 is FQNNGV. CDR3 nucleotide sequence: TGTGCCAGCAGCTTAGCAGGTACCCTGAACACTGAAGCTTTCTTT. It yields the protein CASSLAGTLNTEAFF.